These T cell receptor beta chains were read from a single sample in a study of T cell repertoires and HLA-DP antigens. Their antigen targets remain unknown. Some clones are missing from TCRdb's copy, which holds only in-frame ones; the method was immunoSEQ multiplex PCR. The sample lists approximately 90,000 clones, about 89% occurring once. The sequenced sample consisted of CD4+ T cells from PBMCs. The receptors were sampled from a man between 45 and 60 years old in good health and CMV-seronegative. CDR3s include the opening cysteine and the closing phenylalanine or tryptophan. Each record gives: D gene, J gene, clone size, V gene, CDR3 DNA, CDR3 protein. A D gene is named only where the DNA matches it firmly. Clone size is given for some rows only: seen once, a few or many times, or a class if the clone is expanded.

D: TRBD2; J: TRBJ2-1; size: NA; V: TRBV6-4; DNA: TGTGCCAGCAGTGACCTCTCTAGGGCGGGAGCCGGTTCATCCTACAATGAGCAGTTCTTC; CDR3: CASSDLSRAGAGSSYNEQFF
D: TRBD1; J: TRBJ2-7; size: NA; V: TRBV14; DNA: TGTGCCAGCAGTCGAGCGAGGGGGCTGGACGAGCAGTACTTC; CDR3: CASSRARGLDEQYF
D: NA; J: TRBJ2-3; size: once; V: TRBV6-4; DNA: TGTGCCAGCAAGCGGTCCCCCACAGATACGCAGTATTTT; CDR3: CASKRSPTDTQYF
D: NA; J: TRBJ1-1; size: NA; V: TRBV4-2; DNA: TGTGCCAGCAGCCAAGATGGTACAAGGAACACTGAAGCTTTCTTT; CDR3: CASSQDGTRNTEAFF
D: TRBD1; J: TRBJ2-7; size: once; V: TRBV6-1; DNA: TGTGCCAGCAGAGGACAGGGGGTATCCTACGAGCAGTACTTC; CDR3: CASRGQGVSYEQYF
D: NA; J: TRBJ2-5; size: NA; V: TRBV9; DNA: TGTGCCAGCAGCGTACAGGGGTTCAGTGAGACCCAGTACTTC; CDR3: CASSVQGFSETQYF
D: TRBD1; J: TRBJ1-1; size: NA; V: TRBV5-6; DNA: TGTGCCAGCAGCTCCGGCCAGGGGGCTGTTCGAACTGAAGCTTTCTTT; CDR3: CASSSGQGAVRTEAFF
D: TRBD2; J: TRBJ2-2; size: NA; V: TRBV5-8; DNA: TGTGCCAGCAGCTTACCGGGACTAGGGGCGAACACCGGGGAGCTGTTTTTT; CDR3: CASSLPGLGANTGELFF
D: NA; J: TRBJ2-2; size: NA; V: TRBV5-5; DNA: TGTGCCAGCAGCCTCGCCGGGGGCACCGGGGAGCTGTTTTTT; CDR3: CASSLAGGTGELFF
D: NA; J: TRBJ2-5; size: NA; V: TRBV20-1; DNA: TGCAGTGTAGAGGGGGAAGAGACCCAGTACTTC; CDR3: CSVEGEETQYF
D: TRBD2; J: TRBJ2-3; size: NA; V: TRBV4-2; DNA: TGTGCCAGCAGCCAAGATGGACTAGCGGGGTCAGATACGCAGTATTTT; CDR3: CASSQDGLAGSDTQYF
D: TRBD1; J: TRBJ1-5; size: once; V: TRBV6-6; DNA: TGTGCCAGCAGTGACAGGGCCAATTGGCCCCAGCATTTT; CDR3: CASSDRANWPQHF
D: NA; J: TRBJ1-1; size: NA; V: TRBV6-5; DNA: TGTGCCAGCAGTTACCAACTCGGAGGGACTTTAGGAGCTTTCTTT; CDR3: CASSYQLGGTLGAFF
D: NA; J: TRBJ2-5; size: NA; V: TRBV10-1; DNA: TGCGCCAGCAGTGGTCCCGGGACCCCAAACAAAGAGACCCAGTACTTC; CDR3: CASSGPGTPNKETQYF
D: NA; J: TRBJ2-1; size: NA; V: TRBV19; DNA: TGTGCCAGTAGTATGGTGAGGGCAAACAATGAGCAGTTCTTC; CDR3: CASSMVRANNEQFF
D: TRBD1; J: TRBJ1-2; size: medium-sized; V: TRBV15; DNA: TGTGCCACCAGCAGAGATAAACAGGGGGCGATCTACACCTTC; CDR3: CATSRDKQGAIYTF
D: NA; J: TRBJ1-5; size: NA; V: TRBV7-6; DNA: TGTGCCAGCAGCTTGGGGACCAATCAGCCCCAGCATTTT; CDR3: CASSLGTNQPQHF
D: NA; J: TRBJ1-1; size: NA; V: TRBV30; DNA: TGTGCCTTATTCCGGGACCCTACAGGGGCTTTCTTT; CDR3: CALFRDPTGAFF
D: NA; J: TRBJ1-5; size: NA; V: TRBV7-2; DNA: TGTGCCAGCAGCTTAGACGCGGCCAGCAATCAGCCCCAGCATTTT; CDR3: CASSLDAASNQPQHF
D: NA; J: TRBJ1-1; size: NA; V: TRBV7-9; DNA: TGTGCCAGCAGCTTCGACACTGAAGCTTTCTTT; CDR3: CASSFDTEAFF
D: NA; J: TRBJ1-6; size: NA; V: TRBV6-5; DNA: TGTGCCAGCAGTGAACTGGCAGGGAGTTCACCCCTCCACTTT; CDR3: CASSELAGSSPLHF
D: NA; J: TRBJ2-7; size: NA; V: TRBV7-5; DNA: TGTGCCAGAAGCTCCCCGGGACGGACTAACTACGAGCAGTACTTC; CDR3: CARSSPGRTNYEQYF
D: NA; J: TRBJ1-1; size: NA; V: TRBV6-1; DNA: TGTGCCAGCGTTTTATCAGGGAGGACTGAAGCTTTCTTT; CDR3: CASVLSGRTEAFF
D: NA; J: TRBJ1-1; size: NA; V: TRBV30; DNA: TGTGCCTGGAGGGACAAGAACACTGAAGCTTTCTTT; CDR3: CAWRDKNTEAFF
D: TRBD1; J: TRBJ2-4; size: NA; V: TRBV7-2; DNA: TGTGCCAGCAGCAACAGGGGACGTGGGATTCAGTACTTC; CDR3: CASSNRGRGIQYF
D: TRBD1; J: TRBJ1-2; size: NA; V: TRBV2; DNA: TGTGCCAGCAGGATTGGACAGGAGAAAGGCTGCACCTTC; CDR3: CASRIGQEKGCTF
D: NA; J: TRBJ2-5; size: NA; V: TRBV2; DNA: TGTGCCAGCAGTGAAAGGGAGGCAGAGACCCAGTACTTC; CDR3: CASSEREAETQYF
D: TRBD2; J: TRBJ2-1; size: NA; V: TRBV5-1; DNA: TGCGCCAGCAGCCCTTTGACTAGCGGGGTCTCCGCCACCTACAATGAGCAGTTCTTC; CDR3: CASSPLTSGVSATYNEQFF
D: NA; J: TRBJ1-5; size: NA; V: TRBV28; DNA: TGTGCCAGCGGGCCCACAGGGATCTTTCCCGCTAGTTCATTCCAGCATTTT; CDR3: CASGPTGIFPASSFQHF
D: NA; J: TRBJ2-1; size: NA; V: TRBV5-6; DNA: TGTGCCAGCAGCTTACGGGTCTCCTACAATGAGCAGTTCTTC; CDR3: CASSLRVSYNEQFF
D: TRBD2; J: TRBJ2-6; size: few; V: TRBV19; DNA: TGTGCCAGTACCCCGGGAGGGCCCTCTGGGGCCAACGTCCTGACTTTC; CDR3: CASTPGGPSGANVLTF
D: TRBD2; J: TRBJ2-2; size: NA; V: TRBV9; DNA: TGTGCCAGCAGCGTAGCTACTAGCGGGACAGTCGCCGGGGAGCTGTTTTTT; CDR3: CASSVATSGTVAGELFF
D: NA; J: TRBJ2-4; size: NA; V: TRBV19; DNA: TGTGCCAGTAGTACCCTTAACGAAAACATTCAGTACTTC; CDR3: CASSTLNENIQYF
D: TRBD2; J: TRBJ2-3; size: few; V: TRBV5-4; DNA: TGTGCCAGCAGCCTCAGGACTAGCGGAAGAGATACGCAGTATTTT; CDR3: CASSLRTSGRDTQYF
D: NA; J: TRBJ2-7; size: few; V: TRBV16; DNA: TGTGCCAGCAGCCAAATTCGAGCTTACGAGCAGTACTTC; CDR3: CASSQIRAYEQYF
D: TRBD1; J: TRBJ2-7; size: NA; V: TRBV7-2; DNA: TGTGCCAGCAGCGCGACAGGGACGGGCTCCTACGAGCAGTACTTC; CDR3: CASSATGTGSYEQYF
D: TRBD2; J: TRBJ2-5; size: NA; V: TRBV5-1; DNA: TGCGCCAGCAGCTTAGCGGGGGGGCCTGAGACCCAGTACTTC; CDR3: CASSLAGGPETQYF
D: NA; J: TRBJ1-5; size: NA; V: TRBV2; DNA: TGTGCCAGCAGTGTAAATGGCGCCGACAATCAGCCCCAGCATTTT; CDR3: CASSVNGADNQPQHF
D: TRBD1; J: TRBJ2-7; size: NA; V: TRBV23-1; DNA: TGCGCCAGCAGTCACCCCGCCGATCACCGGGACAGGGACTACGAGCAGTACTTC; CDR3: CASSHPADHRDRDYEQYF
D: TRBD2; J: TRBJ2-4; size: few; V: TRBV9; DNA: TGTGCCAGCAGGAAACTAGCGGGAGCGAAGTGGGGAGCCAAAAACATTCAGTACTTC; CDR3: CASRKLAGAKWGAKNIQYF
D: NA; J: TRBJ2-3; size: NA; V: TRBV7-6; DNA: TGTGCCAGCAGCTCCATAGTTAGCAGTAAGGGAGATACGCAGTATTTT; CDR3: CASSSIVSSKGDTQYF
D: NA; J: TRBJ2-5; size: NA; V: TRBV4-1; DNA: TGCGCCAGCAGCCAAGATCCTCCGGGGGCCCTAGGAGAGACCCAGTACTTC; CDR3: CASSQDPPGALGETQYF
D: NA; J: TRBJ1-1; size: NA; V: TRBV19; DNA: TGTGCCAGTAGTAGCGACAGACTAGTGAACACTGAAGCTTTCTTT; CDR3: CASSSDRLVNTEAFF
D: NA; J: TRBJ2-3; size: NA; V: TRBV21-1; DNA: TGTGCCAGCAGCTATTTCCCGAGAGGTACAGATACGCAGTATTTT; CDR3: CASSYFPRGTDTQYF